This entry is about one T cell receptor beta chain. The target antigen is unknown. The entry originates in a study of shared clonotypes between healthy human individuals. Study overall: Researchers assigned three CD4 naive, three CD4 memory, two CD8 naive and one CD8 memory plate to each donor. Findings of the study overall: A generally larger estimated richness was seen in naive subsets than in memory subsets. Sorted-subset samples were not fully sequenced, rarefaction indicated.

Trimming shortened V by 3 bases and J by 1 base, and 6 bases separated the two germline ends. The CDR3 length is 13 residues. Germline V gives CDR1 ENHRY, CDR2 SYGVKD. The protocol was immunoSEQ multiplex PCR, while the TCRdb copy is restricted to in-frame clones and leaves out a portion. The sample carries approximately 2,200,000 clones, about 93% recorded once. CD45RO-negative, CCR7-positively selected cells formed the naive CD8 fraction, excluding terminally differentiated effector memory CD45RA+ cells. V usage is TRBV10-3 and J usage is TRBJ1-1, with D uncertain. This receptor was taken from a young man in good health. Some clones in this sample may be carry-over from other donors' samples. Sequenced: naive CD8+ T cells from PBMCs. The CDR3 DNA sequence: TGTGCCATCAGTGAAATCGGGAACACTGAAGCTTTCTTT. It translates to CAISEIGNTEAFF.